The source of this TCR beta chain is a study of T cells in Graves' hyperthyroidism and ophthalmopathy (dated by TCRdb to 2018 to 2020). Study-level background: Peripheral blood was sampled at the time of initial diagnosis, prior to any treatment. To identify TCR V-J signatures that set the groups apart, the researchers used a discovery cohort of 100 patients, made up of 40 to 45 with Graves' ophthalmopathy and around 58 with stable Graves' hyperthyroidism. Whether ophthalmopathy could be predicted prospectively was tested in an independent validation cohort made up of under 20 hyperthyroidism patients plus 17 patients who later progressed to ophthalmopathy. The 75 to 100 discovery patients were randomly split 7:3 into training and test sets. The study also compared thyroid tissue and blood T-cell repertoires from about six Graves' hyperthyroidism patients. Once sampling was done, hyperthyroidism patients were given methimazole at a starting dose of 30 mg daily, whereas ophthalmopathy patients were given high-dose intravenous methylprednisolone. The paper reports TCR Vbeta CDR3 sequencing of 135 peripheral blood samples: approximately 41 ophthalmopathy, fewer than 85 hyperthyroidism and around 17 progressor patients. Findings and caveats that apply to the study as a whole: In validation, progression to ophthalmopathy was predicted by the model with 65% to 71% sensitivity and under 85% specificity, a median of around 6.5 months before onset. Most expanded thyroid clonotypes (frequency above 0.001) were also detected in blood, a finding suggesting that blood repertoires may reflect thyroid immune responses. Ophthalmopathy was separated from stable hyperthyroidism by a 13 V-J signature model, with approximately 89% sensitivity and about 81% specificity obtained in cross-validation and 80%/75% obtained in testing. Sample size was not statistically predetermined, and blinding of investigators to group allocation was not performed.

Amplification of TCR beta CDR3 regions was carried out from RNA transcripts. A first-round RT-PCR of the TCR CDR3 used the HTBI primer set with the Qiagen OneStep RT-PCR kit. A second multiplex PCR round built the libraries, followed by size selection and purification. The libraries were sequenced on an Illumina HiSeq2000 using paired-end 100 bp reads. The study's processing was this. SOAPnuke was used to process the raw data, with reads discarded if the reads contained adapters or uncalled bases, had a mean Phred below 15, or lacked an exact constant-primer or identifier match. High-quality paired reads were merged using COPE v1.2.5, and each unique nucleotide sequence was defined as a clonotype. MiTCR v1.1 was used to align the clonotypes against IMGT TRBV, TRBD and TRBJ reference segments. The analysis included only V-J combinations with a frequency above 0.0001, which together covered 99% to 99.2% of the repertoires. The TCS score was defined as the ratio of F50 (clonal expansion) to E x V (chaos), calculated using BLOSUM62-based TCRdist between CDR3 peptides within each V-J. Welch's t-statistics and random forest reduced roughly 530 V-J features to fewer than 15, which were used in a naive Bayes classifier (R e1071). Clones were called with MiXCR by TCRdb after fastp trimmed the public reads at Q25, and only in-frame beta chains were retained. Rows with a matching CDR3 protein are joined into one entry that keeps the most common DNA and genes. What appears here as the V and J calls and clone size reflects TCRdb's work, not the paper's. Here the sample has a few hundred thousand distinct CDR3 sequences; roughly 15% occur a single time. About 20% of the sample is in the top ten clones.

This clonotype was detected many times. Its antigen is currently not known. No base quality values were provided; no much bigger clone lies one nucleotide off. The CDR3 has 14 amino acids, counting the end cysteine and phenylalanine. CDR3 DNA is the only sequence kept; it has 42 bases, read in frame from the first base. V loses 1 base, J loses 11 bases, and the germline ends lie 12 bases apart. Ophthalmopathy patients had moderately to severely active disease, Clinical Activity Score of at least 3, NOSPECS grade of at least 4, and duration under 3 months. Patients with uncontrolled infections, other autoimmune diseases, pregnancy or lactation were excluded. Diagnoses were based on clinical symptoms, serum thyroxine and TRAb, thyroid ultrasound and orbital computed tomography. Ficoll-Paque density gradient centrifugation was used to isolate PBMCs from 8 to 10 ml of fresh peripheral blood. Total RNA was extracted using Trizol reagent, and RNA quality was assessed on an Agilent 2100 Bioanalyzer.

Sequenced: blood. The clonotype was recovered from a woman in her sixties with Graves' ophthalmopathy. The sequence joins TRBV12-3 or TRBV12-4 to TRBJ1-6, with the D gene uncertain. The DNA is TGTGCCAGCAGTTTAGGTGGGCCAAGGACACCCCTCCACTTT. Its amino acids are CASSLGGPRTPLHF.